A selection of T cell receptor beta chains follows, all from one sample in a study of blood T cell repertoires in COVID-19. The repertoire was sequenced with immunoSEQ multiplex PCR; TCRdb's copy has only in-frame clones and lacks some. Here the sample spans 200,000 or so clones, 75% to 90% being singletons. Sequencing was done on a sample of PBMCs or T cells enriched from blood (not recorded which). The origin of the receptors is a woman aged 40 to 55 with acute COVID-19. Both conserved end residues are part of each CDR3. The order of the fields is V gene, clone size, J gene, CDR3 length, D gene, CDR3 DNA, CDR3 protein. D genes are given only for firm matches. Clone size is given for some rows only: seen once, a few or many times, or a class if the clone is expanded.

V gene: TRBV4-1
clone size: NA
J gene: TRBJ1-4
CDR3 length: 14
D gene: NA
CDR3 DNA: TGCGCCAGCAGCTTTAAGGGAGGTTACGAAAAACTGTTTTTT
CDR3 protein: CASSFKGGYEKLFF

V gene: TRBV18
clone size: NA
J gene: TRBJ1-1
CDR3 length: 16
D gene: NA
CDR3 DNA: TGTGCCAGCTCACCATTCCCAGGAGGCATGAACACTGAAGCTTTCTTT
CDR3 protein: CASSPFPGGMNTEAFF

V gene: TRBV18
clone size: NA
J gene: TRBJ2-3
CDR3 length: 14
D gene: NA
CDR3 DNA: TGTGCCAGCTCACCATCAGGATACACAGATACGCAGTATTTT
CDR3 protein: CASSPSGYTDTQYF

V gene: TRBV24-1
clone size: NA
J gene: TRBJ2-3
CDR3 length: 16
D gene: TRBD2
CDR3 DNA: TGTGCCACCAGTGATTCTCTAGCGGGGGGGCTAAATACGCAGTATTTT
CDR3 protein: CATSDSLAGGLNTQYF

V gene: TRBV12-5
clone size: NA
J gene: TRBJ1-1
CDR3 length: 17
D gene: NA
CDR3 DNA: TGTGCTAGTGGTTTGCCCCGGGACATAGACCTGAACACTGAAGCTTTCTTT
CDR3 protein: CASGLPRDIDLNTEAFF

V gene: TRBV5-5
clone size: once
J gene: TRBJ2-1
CDR3 length: 17
D gene: TRBD2
CDR3 DNA: TGTGCCAGCAGCTTACTAGGACTAGCGGGGGGGTTGAATGAGCAGTTCTTC
CDR3 protein: CASSLLGLAGGLNEQFF

V gene: TRBV4-3
clone size: NA
J gene: TRBJ2-5
CDR3 length: 16
D gene: NA
CDR3 DNA: TGCGCCAGCAGCCAAGAGGGGTTAGCGAACCAAGAGACCCAGTACTTC
CDR3 protein: CASSQEGLANQETQYF

V gene: TRBV30
clone size: NA
J gene: TRBJ1-2
CDR3 length: 13
D gene: NA
CDR3 DNA: TGTGCCTGGAGGGACGGGGGAAGTGGTGGCTACACCTTC
CDR3 protein: CAWRDGGSGGYTF

V gene: TRBV9
clone size: NA
J gene: TRBJ1-2
CDR3 length: 13
D gene: NA
CDR3 DNA: TGTGCCAGCAGCGTAGCAGGGGCCCATGGCTACACCTTC
CDR3 protein: CASSVAGAHGYTF

V gene: TRBV7-6
clone size: NA
J gene: TRBJ2-3
CDR3 length: 15
D gene: TRBD2
CDR3 DNA: TGTGCCAGCAGCCTACTAGCGGAAAACACAGATACGCAGTATTTT
CDR3 protein: CASSLLAENTDTQYF

V gene: TRBV2
clone size: many
J gene: TRBJ2-1
CDR3 length: 13
D gene: NA
CDR3 DNA: TGTGCCAGCAGGACAGTTTCCTACAATGAGCAGTTCTTC
CDR3 protein: CASRTVSYNEQFF

V gene: TRBV12-3/TRBV12-4
clone size: NA
J gene: TRBJ1-2
CDR3 length: 13
D gene: TRBD1
CDR3 DNA: TGTGCCAGCACCAAAATCACAGGGGGCGGCTACACCTTC
CDR3 protein: CASTKITGGGYTF

V gene: TRBV2
clone size: NA
J gene: TRBJ1-5
CDR3 length: 14
D gene: NA
CDR3 DNA: TGTGCCAGCAGTCATCAGGGTAGCAATCAGCCCCAGCATTTT
CDR3 protein: CASSHQGSNQPQHF

V gene: TRBV7-8
clone size: NA
J gene: TRBJ1-1
CDR3 length: 13
D gene: NA
CDR3 DNA: TGTGCCAGCAGCCGGCTCACCGGCACTGAAGCTTTCTTT
CDR3 protein: CASSRLTGTEAFF

V gene: TRBV7-2
clone size: NA
J gene: TRBJ2-5
CDR3 length: 15
D gene: NA
CDR3 DNA: TGTGCCAGCAGCCCGGGCTCCGGGGTTCAAGAGACCCAGTACTTC
CDR3 protein: CASSPGSGVQETQYF

V gene: TRBV4-1
clone size: NA
J gene: TRBJ1-1
CDR3 length: 15
D gene: NA
CDR3 DNA: TGCGCCAGCAGCAACAGCCTGGGCAGCCACACTGAAGCTTTCTTT
CDR3 protein: CASSNSLGSHTEAFF

V gene: TRBV7-9
clone size: once
J gene: TRBJ2-4
CDR3 length: 11
D gene: TRBD1
CDR3 DNA: TGTGCCAGCAGCTTAGAAGACAGGGCGAACTTC
CDR3 protein: CASSLEDRANF

V gene: TRBV7-8
clone size: NA
J gene: TRBJ2-5
CDR3 length: 18
D gene: TRBD2
CDR3 DNA: TGTGCCAGCAGCGGAAGGGGACTAGCGGGGGGACACCAAGAGACCCAGTACTTC
CDR3 protein: CASSGRGLAGGHQETQYF

V gene: TRBV29-1
clone size: once
J gene: TRBJ2-3
CDR3 length: 16
D gene: TRBD1
CDR3 DNA: TGCAGCGCCCAACAAACGGACAGGGGCCTCACAGATACGCAGTATTTT
CDR3 protein: CSAQQTDRGLTDTQYF

V gene: TRBV7-9
clone size: NA
J gene: TRBJ1-1
CDR3 length: 13
D gene: NA
CDR3 DNA: TGTGCCAGCAGCTTATCTACAGTGTCTGAAGCTTTCTTT
CDR3 protein: CASSLSTVSEAFF

V gene: TRBV7-8
clone size: NA
J gene: TRBJ1-2
CDR3 length: 16
D gene: NA
CDR3 DNA: TGTGCCAGCAGCGCCGGGGGTTTGACAGACCTTGGTGGCTACACCTTC
CDR3 protein: CASSAGGLTDLGGYTF

V gene: TRBV14
clone size: NA
J gene: TRBJ1-6
CDR3 length: 15
D gene: NA
CDR3 DNA: TGTGCCAGCAGCCAGACGGGCTCCTATAATTCACCCCTCCACTTT
CDR3 protein: CASSQTGSYNSPLHF

V gene: TRBV27
clone size: NA
J gene: TRBJ1-2
CDR3 length: 14
D gene: TRBD1
CDR3 DNA: TGTGCCAGCAGGCAGGGGGCGATTAACTATGGCTACACCTTC
CDR3 protein: CASRQGAINYGYTF

V gene: TRBV7-9
clone size: NA
J gene: TRBJ1-6
CDR3 length: 12
D gene: NA
CDR3 DNA: TGTGCCAGCAGCTCTACGAATTCACCCCTCCACTTT
CDR3 protein: CASSSTNSPLHF

V gene: TRBV5-1
clone size: NA
J gene: TRBJ1-1
CDR3 length: 15
D gene: NA
CDR3 DNA: TGCGCCAGCAGCCACGCCCGGGGGGCAGAGACTGAAGCTTTCTTT
CDR3 protein: CASSHARGAETEAFF

V gene: TRBV7-2
clone size: NA
J gene: TRBJ1-5
CDR3 length: 16
D gene: NA
CDR3 DNA: TGTGCCAGCAGCCCCGCGGGGGGGACGGGCAATCAGCCCCAGCATTTT
CDR3 protein: CASSPAGGTGNQPQHF